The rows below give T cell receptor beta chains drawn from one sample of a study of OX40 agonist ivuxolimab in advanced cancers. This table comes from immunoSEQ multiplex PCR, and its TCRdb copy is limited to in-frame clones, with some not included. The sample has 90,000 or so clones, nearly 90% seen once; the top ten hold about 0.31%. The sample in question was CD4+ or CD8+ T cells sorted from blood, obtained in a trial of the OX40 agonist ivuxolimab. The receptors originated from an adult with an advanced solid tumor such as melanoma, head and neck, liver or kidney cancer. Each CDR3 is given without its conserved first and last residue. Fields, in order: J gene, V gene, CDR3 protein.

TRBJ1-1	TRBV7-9	ASSLDGDTEAF
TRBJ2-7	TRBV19	ASSIDSGGSPYEQY
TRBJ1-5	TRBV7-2	ASSLPLGGGGAQH
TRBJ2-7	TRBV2	ASRVSFYEQY
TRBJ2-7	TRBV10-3	AISGGTGAPYEQY
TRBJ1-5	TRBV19	ASSNPPDQPQH
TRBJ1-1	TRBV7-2	ASSLYGRQGAEAF
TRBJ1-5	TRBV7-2	ASSTAGRGFGQPQH
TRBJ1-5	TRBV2	ASSTQGGGNQPQH
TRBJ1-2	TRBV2	ASSAGVDSGYT